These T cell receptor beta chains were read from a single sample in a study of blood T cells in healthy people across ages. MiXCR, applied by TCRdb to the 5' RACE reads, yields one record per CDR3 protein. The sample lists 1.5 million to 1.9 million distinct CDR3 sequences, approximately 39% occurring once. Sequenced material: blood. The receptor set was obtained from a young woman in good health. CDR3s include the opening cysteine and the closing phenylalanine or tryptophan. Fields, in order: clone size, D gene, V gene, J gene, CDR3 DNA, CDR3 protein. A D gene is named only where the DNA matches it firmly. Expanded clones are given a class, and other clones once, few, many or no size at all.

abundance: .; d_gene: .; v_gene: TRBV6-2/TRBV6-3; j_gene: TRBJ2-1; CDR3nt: TGTGCCAGCAGTACGGTCCATGAGCAGTTCTTC; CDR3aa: CASSTVHEQFF
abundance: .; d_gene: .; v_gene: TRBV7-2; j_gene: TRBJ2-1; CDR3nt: TGTGCCAGCAGCTTATGGACACGGGGCACCTACAATGAGCAGTTCTTC; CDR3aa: CASSLWTRGTYNEQFF
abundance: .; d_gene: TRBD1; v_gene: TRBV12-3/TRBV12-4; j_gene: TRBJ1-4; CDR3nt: TGTGCCAGCAGTGCACCGGGACAGGGGGGACCTAATGAAAAACTGTTTTTT; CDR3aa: CASSAPGQGGPNEKLFF
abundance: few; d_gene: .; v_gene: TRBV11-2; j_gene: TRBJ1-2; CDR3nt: TGTGCCAGCAGCTTAGATAGAGGGGGAGCTAACTATGGCTACACCTTC; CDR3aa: CASSLDRGGANYGYTF
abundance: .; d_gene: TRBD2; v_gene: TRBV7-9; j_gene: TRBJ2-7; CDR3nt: TGTGCCAGCAGCTTAGCCGGGACTAGCAGCAATGAGCAGTACTTC; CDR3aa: CASSLAGTSSNEQYF
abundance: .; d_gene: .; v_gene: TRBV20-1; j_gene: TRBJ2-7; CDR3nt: TGCAGTGCTAGCGGGGACACCTACGAGCAGTACTTC; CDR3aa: CSASGDTYEQYF
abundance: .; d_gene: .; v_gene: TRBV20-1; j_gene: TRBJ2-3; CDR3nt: TGCAGTGCTAGTGGGTCTAGCACAGATACGCAGTATTTT; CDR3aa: CSASGSSTDTQYF
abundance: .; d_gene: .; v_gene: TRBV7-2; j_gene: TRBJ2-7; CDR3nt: TGTGCCAGCAGCGCTAGAAGGTCTTACGAGCAGTACTTC; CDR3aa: CASSARRSYEQYF
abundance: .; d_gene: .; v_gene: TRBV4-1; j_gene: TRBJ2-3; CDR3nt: TGCGCCAGCAGCCAAGATGGTCAGCCTACTCTTAGCACAGATACGCAGTATTTT; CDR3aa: CASSQDGQPTLSTDTQYF
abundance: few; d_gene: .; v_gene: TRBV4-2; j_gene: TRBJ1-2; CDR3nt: TGTGCCAGCAGCCAAGATCCGGACAGCTACTACGGCTACACCTTC; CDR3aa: CASSQDPDSYYGYTF